Each of the 30 T cell receptor beta chains below was sequenced from the same sample in a study of blood T cell repertoires in COVID-19. Profiling relied on immunoSEQ multiplex PCR, and the TCRdb table lists in-frame clones only, not all of them. There are around 140,000 clones in the sample; about four fifths occur only once, and 4.8% lies in the top ten. Input material: peripheral blood. These receptors were collected from a human donor in a cohort sampled during active COVID-19.

The rearrangement joins TRBV18 to TRBJ1-5; weak D call: TRBD1 (5 bases). The germline V and J ends were trimmed by 6 bases and 4 bases, with 10 bases remaining between them. Germline CDR1 KGHSH, CDR2 LQKENI. The CDR3 consists of 13 residues. CDR3 nucleotides: TGTGCCAGCTCGACAGCAATTAATCAGCCCCAGCATTTT. Its protein is CASSTAINQPQHF. The whole variable domain, remainder taken from reference TRBV18 and TRBJ1-5, is NAGVMQNPRHLVRRRGQEARLRCSPMKGHSHVYWYRQLPEEGLKFMVYLQKENIIDESGMPKERFSAEFPKEGPSILRIQQVVRGDSAAYFCASSTAINQPQHFGDGTRLSIL.

The J gene is TRBJ2-7, the V gene TRBV30, with 8 bases that match TRBD1. The CDR3 totals 14 residues. V gave up 1 base and J gave up 3 bases; unmatched junction bases: 5. Germline V CDR1 and CDR2: GTSNPN, SVGIG (reference sequence). In DNA, the CDR3 is TGTGCCTGGAGTGGTGACAGGGGAGGCTACGAGCAGTACTTC. Translated: CAWSGDRGGYEQYF.

The gene calls are TRBV12-3 or TRBV12-4 and TRBJ1-1, with a possible D match to TRBD1 (6 bases). The CDR3 consists of 12 residues. V lost 5 bases and J lost 7, with 11 bases in between. CDR3: CASSEADSEAFF. The CDR3 DNA sequence: TGTGCCAGCAGTGAGGCGGACAGTGAAGCTTTCTTT.

The rearrangement uses TRBV30 and TRBJ2-1; 10 bases match TRBD2. Germline V gene lookup returns CDR1 GTSNPN and CDR2 SVGIG (reference sequence). Trimming took 4 bases from V and 3 from J; bases not matched to a gene: 12. The CDR3 covers 17 residues. CDR3 DNA sequence: TGTGCCTGGAACATATCCGGGACTAGCGTAAGCTACAATGAGCAGTTCTTC. Its translation is CAWNISGTSVSYNEQFF.

This clone appeared once. The genes are TRBV25-1 and TRBJ1-1, with unresolved D. This CDR3 contains 15 residues. Deletions cut 4 bases from V and 3 bases from J, with 15 bases between. Germline CDR1 is MGHDK and CDR2 is SYGVNS. The CDR3 sequence is CASSAPRGGHTEAFF. CDR3 coding DNA: TGTGCCAGCAGTGCCCCTCGGGGAGGTCACACTGAAGCTTTCTTT. Full variable domain (outside the CDR3, taken from reference TRBV25-1 and TRBJ1-1): EADIYQTPRYLVIGTGKKITLECSQTMGHDKMYWYQQDPGMELHLIHYSYGVNSTEKGDLSSESTVSRIRTEHFPLTLESARPSHTSQYLCASSAPRGGHTEAFFGQGTRLTVV.

The gene calls are TRBV5-1 and TRBJ2-2; D ambiguous. The V gene's germline CDR1 is SGHRS and CDR2 YFSETQ. V dropped 0 bases and J dropped 1 base, with 10 bases sitting between them. The CDR3 has 16 amino acids. The CDR3: CASSLADTENTGELFF. The CDR3, as DNA: TGCGCCAGCAGCTTGGCCGACACTGAGAACACCGGGGAGCTGTTTTTT.

The V call is TRBV5-5, the J call TRBJ2-2; the D is unclear. CDR1 and CDR2 (germline): SGHKS, YYEKEE (reference sequence). Deletions cut 5 bases from V and 4 bases from J, with 12 bases between. This CDR3 is built from 14 residues. CDR3 DNA sequence: TGTGCCAGCAGAAGATCCAGCGCCACCGGGGAGCTGTTTTTT. Translating gives CASRRSSATGELFF.

The CDR3: CASSFRLAGDLAKNIQYF. CDR3 nucleotides: TGTGCCAGCAGCTTTAGGCTAGCGGGGGACCTAGCCAAAAACATTCAGTACTTC. The V gene is TRBV5-5, the J gene TRBJ2-4; 10 bases fit TRBD2. CDR3 size: 18 residues. The germline V gene has CDR1 SGHKS and CDR2 YYEKEE (reference sequence). The J segment lost 0 bases and the V segment lost 2 bases, leaving 8 bases of the junction unmatched.

V usage is TRBV12-5 and J usage is TRBJ1-2; 8 bases map to TRBD1. CDR3 length: 20 residues. The germline V gene encodes CDR1 LGHNT and CDR2 FRNRAP. The J segment lost 5 bases and the V segment lost 0 bases, leaving 20 bases of the junction unmatched. The CDR3: CASGLVDLGRGPSPYYGYTF. CDR3 DNA: TGTGCTAGTGGTTTGGTAGATCTCGGCAGGGGGCCGTCCCCCTATTATGGCTACACCTTC.

The V and J genes are TRBV6-5 and TRBJ1-1; maybe TRBD1 (6 bases). The CDR3 runs 13 residues. The germline CDR1 and CDR2 sequences are MNHEY and SVGAGI. Trimming removed 8 bases from V and 5 bases from J, with 15 bases in between. The CDR3 loop reads CASAGGARTEAFF. The CDR3 DNA reads TGTGCCAGCGCGGGGGGCGCGAGAACTGAAGCTTTCTTT.

This chain links TRBV5-6 with TRBJ2-2; 8 bases are a match to TRBD2. J gave up 4 bases and V 2 bases, and 4 bases lay outside the gene matches. This CDR3 region has 15 residues. Germline V gene lookup returns CDR1 SGHDT and CDR2 YYEEEE. CDR3 nucleotides: TGTGCCAGCAGCTTTCTCCGGGGGGGCACCGGGGAGCTGTTTTTT. It encodes CASSFLRGGTGELFF.

The V call is TRBV2, the J call TRBJ1-2; D is possibly TRBD1 (6 bases). Germline V CDR1 and CDR2: SNHLY, FYNNEI. The CDR3 has 12 amino acids. The V end lost 10 bases, the J end lost 8 bases, and 17 bases lay between the germline ends. The CDR3, as DNA: TGTGCCACCTCAAAGGGGGAGAGGGGCTACACCTTC. This sequence encodes CATSKGERGYTF.

J is TRBJ1-5 and V is TRBV15; TRBD1 matches 7 bases. The junction had 11 bases not matched to a gene; V was cut back by 5 bases and J by 4 bases. The CDR3 runs to 16 residues. Looked up from germline, CDR1 is LNHNV and CDR2 is YYDKDF (reference sequence). CDR3 in amino acids: CATSDGTVIANQPQHF. The CDR3 DNA reads TGTGCCACCAGCGATGGGACAGTCATAGCAAATCAGCCCCAGCATTTT.

The chain recombines TRBV4-1 with TRBJ2-1; 9 bases fit TRBD2. Germline trimming cut 1 base from V and 8 bases from J; bases unmatched to any gene: 6. Looked up from germline, CDR1 is MGHRA and CDR2 is YSYEKL. CDR3 length equals 15 residues. In DNA, the CDR3 is TGCGCCAGCAGCCAAGTTGCGGGAGGGGGGCATGAGCAGTTCTTC. Protein sequence: CASSQVAGGGHEQFF.

This sequence joins TRBV5-1 and TRBJ2-3; D unresolved. V was pared by 1 base and J by 5 bases, with 11 bases between. Germline V lookup: CDR1 SGHRS, CDR2 YFSETQ. CDR3 length equals 14 residues. CDR3 protein: CASSLFTNGDTQYF. The CDR3 DNA reads TGCGCCAGCAGCTTGTTCACCAACGGAGATACGCAGTATTTT.

The gene calls are TRBV7-3 and TRBJ2-3; 9 bases are a match to TRBD2. The CDR3 spans 15 residues. The ends lost 5 bases at V and 5 bases at J; junction bases unmatched: 8. The germline V gene has CDR1 SGHTA and CDR2 FQGTGA. The CDR3: CASSPGAGGVDTQYF. In nucleotides, the CDR3 is TGTGCCAGCAGCCCGGGTGCGGGAGGGGTAGATACGCAGTATTTT. Variable domain in full (rest from reference TRBV7-3 and TRBJ2-3): GAGVSQTPSNKVTEKGKYVELRCDPISGHTALYWYRQSLGQGPEFLIYFQGTGAADDSGLPNDRFFAVRPEGSVSTLKIQRTERGDSAVYLCASSPGAGGVDTQYFGPGTRLTVL.

The gene calls are TRBV18 and TRBJ1-6; 9 nucleotides agree with TRBD1. J lost 10 bases, V lost 2 bases, and 9 bases had no gene match. This CDR3 has 16 amino acids. CDR1 is KGHSH and CDR2 is LQKENI in the germline V gene. The CDR3 loop reads CASSPTRTGDGSPLHF. The CDR3 DNA is TGTGCCAGCTCACCAACAAGGACAGGGGATGGGTCACCCCTCCACTTT. The variable domain in full, with the rest retrieved from reference TRBV18 and TRBJ1-6, is NAGVMQNPRHLVRRRGQEARLRCSPMKGHSHVYWYRQLPEEGLKFMVYLQKENIIDESGMPKERFSAEFPKEGPSILRIQQVVRGDSAAYFCASSPTRTGDGSPLHFGNGTRLTVT.

This chain joins TRBV9 and TRBJ2-1; the D gene is possibly TRBD2 (5 bases). This CDR3 is 16 amino acids long. Per the germline V gene, CDR1 is SGDLS and CDR2 is YYNGEE. V dropped 3 bases and J dropped 0 bases, with 13 bases sitting between them. The DNA of the CDR3 is TGTGCCAGCAGCGCTTCCGGGGTAAGCTCCTACAATGAGCAGTTCTTC. This translates into CASSASGVSSYNEQFF.

Only one count was recorded for this clone. CDR3 in DNA: TGCGCCAGCAGTCAATTGCGGGACAGGGACAAACCGAACACCGGGGAGCTGTTTTTT. This sequence encodes CASSQLRDRDKPNTGELFF. This chain uses TRBV23-1 with TRBJ2-2; TRBD1 agrees at 9 bases. TRBV23-1 belongs to the ORF category, with a function that is uncertain. The V and J ends lost 1 base and 0 bases, in that order; junction bases with no gene match: 9. CDR3 length: 19 residues.

The CDR3 loop is CASSYGPREGGYTF. DNA for the CDR3: TGTGCCAGCAGTTACGGTCCCAGGGAGGGCGGCTACACCTTC. V is TRBV6-5 and J is TRBJ1-2; D might be TRBD1 (5 bases). This CDR3 is built from 14 residues. The V gene's germline CDR1 is MNHEY and CDR2 SVGAGI. V was clipped by 2 bases and J by 8 bases, with 15 bases between them.

The chain uses TRBV5-1 and TRBJ1-3, with TRBD1 matching 9 bases. Germline V gives CDR1 SGHRS, CDR2 YFSETQ. V trimming: 4 bases; J trimming: 4 bases; junction bases outside the gene matches: 6. This CDR3 comprises 15 residues. CDR3 sequence reads: CASSQTGGGGNTIYF. CDR3 DNA: TGCGCCAGCAGCCAAACAGGGGGCGGAGGAAACACCATATATTTT.

This chain links TRBV2 with TRBJ1-1; 7 bases align to TRBD1. Trimming took 1 base from V and 1 from J; bases not matched to a gene: 3. The germline V gene has CDR1 SNHLY and CDR2 FYNNEI. The CDR3 consists of 15 residues. The CDR3 reads CASSEEGQPNTEAFF. The DNA of the CDR3 is TGTGCCAGCAGTGAAGAGGGACAGCCGAACACTGAAGCTTTCTTT.

The chain joins TRBV5-1 to TRBJ2-1; D perhaps matches TRBD1 (5 bases). CDR3 length: 14 amino acids. Trimming took 0 bases from V and 8 from J, leaving 12 bases between them. The germline V gene encodes CDR1 SGHRS and CDR2 YFSETQ. The CDR3 loop reads CASSLGRRDDEQFF. CDR3 DNA sequence: TGCGCCAGCAGCTTGGGACGCAGGGATGATGAGCAGTTCTTC. Filled out from reference TRBV5-1 and TRBJ2-1, the complete variable domain reads KAGVTQTPRYLIKTRGQQVTLSCSPISGHRSVSWYQQTPGQGLQFLFEYFSETQRNKGNFPGRFSGRQFSNSRSEMNVSTLELGDSALYLCASSLGRRDDEQFFGPGTRLTVL.

This sequence joins TRBV9 and TRBJ1-1; 9 nucleotides agree with TRBD1. Unmatched junction bases numbered 4, after V lost 0 bases and J lost 4 bases. Germline CDR1 SGDLS, CDR2 YYNGEE. CDR3 length equals 15 residues. CDR3 sequence (DNA): TGTGCCAGCAGCGTAGTGGGACAGGGCATCACTGAAGCTTTCTTT. It yields the protein CASSVVGQGITEAFF. The whole variable domain, remainder taken from reference TRBV9 and TRBJ1-1, is DSGVTQTPKHLITATGQRVTLRCSPRSGDLSVYWYQQSLDQGLQFLIQYYNGEERAKGNILERFSAQQFPDLHSELNLSSLELGDSALYFCASSVVGQGITEAFFGQGTRLTVV.

This chain connects TRBV3-1 (or the pseudogene TRBV3-2) to TRBJ2-7; unclear D gene. The germline V gene encodes CDR1 LGHDT and CDR2 YNNKEL (reference sequence). The CDR3 extends over 13 amino acids. V dropped 0 bases and J dropped 3 bases, with 6 bases sitting between them. The CDR3 reads CASSQDPVYEQYF. The DNA of the CDR3 is TGTGCCAGCAGCCAAGACCCCGTCTACGAGCAGTACTTC.

V usage is TRBV12-5 and J usage is TRBJ2-7, with 11 nucleotides matching TRBD2. The CDR3 loop spans 17 amino acids. V trimming: 5 bases; J trimming: 1 base; junction bases outside the gene matches: 10. Germline V gives CDR1 LGHNT, CDR2 FRNRAP. The CDR3, as DNA: TGTGCTAGTGGTCCATTGCGTCCTAGCGGGGGGTCCTACGAGCAGTACTTC. The encoded protein is CASGPLRPSGGSYEQYF.

CDR3 loop: CASSPEGLAFNEQFF. As DNA, the CDR3 is TGCGCCAGCAGCCCCGAGGGACTAGCCTTCAATGAGCAGTTCTTC. The chain joins TRBV5-1 to TRBJ2-1, with TRBD2 identical over 9 bases. V was clipped by 4 bases and J by 6 bases; unmatched bases: 8. The germline gives CDR1 SGHRS, CDR2 YFSETQ. This CDR3 comprises 15 residues.

A remark on this clone: This same CDR3 is encoded by further DNA sequences in the sample. In DNA form, the CDR3 reads TGTGCCAGCAGCGTGGCGGGGTACAATGAGCAGTTCTTC. Translated: CASSVAGYNEQFF. J is TRBJ2-1 and V is TRBV9; D is perhaps TRBD2 (6 bases). Looked up from germline, CDR1 is SGDLS and CDR2 is YYNGEE. This CDR3 has 13 amino acids. Trimming stripped 2 bases from V and 4 bases from J, with 7 bases between.

The chain joins TRBV19 to TRBJ1-5; D perhaps matches TRBD1 (5 bases). This CDR3 is 14 amino acids long. V lost 5 bases to trimming and J lost 5 bases, with 13 bases between them. Germline values: CDR1 LNHDA, CDR2 SQIVND (reference sequence). CDR3 residues: CASSPGLRDQPQHF. The CDR3 DNA sequence: TGTGCCAGTAGTCCGGGCCTCAGGGATCAGCCCCAGCATTTT.

The chain has TRBV6-1 and TRBJ2-1; the match to TRBD1 covers 10 bases. V was clipped by 3 bases and J by 4 bases; unmatched bases: 3. The CDR3 covers 15 residues. Per the germline V gene, CDR1 is MNHNS and CDR2 is SASEGT. CDR3 residues: CASSDGTGVYNEQFF. CDR3 nucleotide sequence: TGTGCCAGCAGTGACGGGACAGGGGTTTACAATGAGCAGTTCTTC.